The entry below describes one T cell receptor (beta chain). Its antigen remains unknown. The data derive from a study of shared clonotypes between healthy human individuals. The CDR3 runs 16 residues. CDR1 WSHSY and CDR2 SAAADI come from the germline V gene. The V end was cut by 3 bases, the J end by 0 bases, with 13 bases between. Deep-level assay runs were performed. Data came from immunoSEQ multiplex PCR; TCRdb stores just in-frame clones and leaves some out. There are about 800,000 clones in the sample; about 96% occur only once, and roughly 0.23% lies in the top ten. Naive CD8 cells comprised CD45RO-negative, CCR7-positively selected cells, excluding terminally differentiated effector memory CD45RA+ cells. Whole-study results and caveats: Against clonotypes common to all four donors, non-shared ones had lower generation probabilities.

The material sequenced was naive CD8+ T cells sorted from blood. This clonotype was obtained from a man aged 25-40 years in good health. The V and J genes are TRBV10-2 and TRBJ2-3; no firm D call. This CDR3 reads CASSDLIRTSTDTQYF. In DNA form, the CDR3 reads TGCGCCAGCAGTGACTTAATAAGAACTAGCACAGATACGCAGTATTTT.